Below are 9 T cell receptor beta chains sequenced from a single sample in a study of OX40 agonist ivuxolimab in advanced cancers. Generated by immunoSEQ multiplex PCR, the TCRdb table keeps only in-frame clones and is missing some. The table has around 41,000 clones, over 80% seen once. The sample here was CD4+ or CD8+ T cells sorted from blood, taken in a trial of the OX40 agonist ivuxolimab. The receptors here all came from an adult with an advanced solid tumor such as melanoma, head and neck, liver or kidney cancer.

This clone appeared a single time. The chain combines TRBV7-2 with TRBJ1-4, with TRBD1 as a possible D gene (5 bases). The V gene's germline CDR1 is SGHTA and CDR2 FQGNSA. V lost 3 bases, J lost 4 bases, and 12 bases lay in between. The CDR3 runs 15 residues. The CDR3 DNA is TGTGCCAGCAGCTTGTGGGGCAGCCTTAATGAAAAACTGTTTTTT. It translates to CASSLWGSLNEKLFF.

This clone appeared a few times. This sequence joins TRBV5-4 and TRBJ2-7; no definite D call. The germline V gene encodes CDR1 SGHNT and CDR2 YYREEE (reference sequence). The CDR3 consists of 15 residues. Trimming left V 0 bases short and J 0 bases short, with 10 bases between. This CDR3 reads CASSLDPASSYEQYF. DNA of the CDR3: TGTGCCAGCAGCTTGGATCCGGCCAGCTCCTACGAGCAGTACTTC.

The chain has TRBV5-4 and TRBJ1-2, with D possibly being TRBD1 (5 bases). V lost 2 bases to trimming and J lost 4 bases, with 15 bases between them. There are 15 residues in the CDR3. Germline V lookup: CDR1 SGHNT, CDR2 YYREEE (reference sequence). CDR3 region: CASSFQGVGAYGYTF. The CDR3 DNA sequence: TGTGCCAGCAGCTTCCAGGGCGTTGGAGCCTATGGCTACACCTTC.

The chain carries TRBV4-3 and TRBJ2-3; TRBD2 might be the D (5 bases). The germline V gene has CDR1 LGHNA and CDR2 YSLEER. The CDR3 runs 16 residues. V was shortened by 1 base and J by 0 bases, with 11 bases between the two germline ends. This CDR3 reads CASSQGVALSTDTQYF. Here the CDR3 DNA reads TGCGCCAGCAGCCAAGGTGTAGCGCTCAGCACAGATACGCAGTATTTT.

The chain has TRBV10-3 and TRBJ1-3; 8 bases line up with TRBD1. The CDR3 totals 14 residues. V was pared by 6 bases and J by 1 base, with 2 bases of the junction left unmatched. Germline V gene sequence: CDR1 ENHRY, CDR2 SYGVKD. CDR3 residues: CAISRGQSGNTIYF. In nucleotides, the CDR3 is TGTGCCATCAGCAGGGGGCAATCTGGAAACACCATATATTTT.

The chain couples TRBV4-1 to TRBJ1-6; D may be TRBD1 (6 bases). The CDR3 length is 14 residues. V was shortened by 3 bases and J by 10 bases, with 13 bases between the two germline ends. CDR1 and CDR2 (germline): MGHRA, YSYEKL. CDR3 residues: CASSQVGGGSPLHF. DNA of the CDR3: TGCGCCAGCAGCCAGGTGGGGGGCGGATCACCCCTCCACTTT.

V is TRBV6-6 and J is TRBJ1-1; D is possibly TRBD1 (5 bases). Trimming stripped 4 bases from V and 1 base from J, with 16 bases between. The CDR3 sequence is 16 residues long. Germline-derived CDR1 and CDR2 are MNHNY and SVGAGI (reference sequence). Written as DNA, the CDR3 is TGTGCCAGCAGTTTCCTCCCGGGGACGGGGAACACTGAAGCTTTCTTT. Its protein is CASSFLPGTGNTEAFF.

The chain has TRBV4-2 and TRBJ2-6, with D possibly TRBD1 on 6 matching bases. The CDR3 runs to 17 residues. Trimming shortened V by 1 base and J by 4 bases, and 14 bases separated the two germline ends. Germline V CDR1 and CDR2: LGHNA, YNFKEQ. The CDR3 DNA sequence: TGTGCCAGCAGCCAAGCTTTACAGGGCCTCGGGGCCAACGTCCTGACTTTC. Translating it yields CASSQALQGLGANVLTF.

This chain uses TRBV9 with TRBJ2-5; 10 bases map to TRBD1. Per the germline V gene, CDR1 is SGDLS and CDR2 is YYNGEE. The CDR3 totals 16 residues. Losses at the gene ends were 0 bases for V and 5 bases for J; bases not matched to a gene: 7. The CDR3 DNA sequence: TGTGCCAGCAGCGTAGGTGCGACAGGGGGCTGGGAGACCCAGTACTTC. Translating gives CASSVGATGGWETQYF.